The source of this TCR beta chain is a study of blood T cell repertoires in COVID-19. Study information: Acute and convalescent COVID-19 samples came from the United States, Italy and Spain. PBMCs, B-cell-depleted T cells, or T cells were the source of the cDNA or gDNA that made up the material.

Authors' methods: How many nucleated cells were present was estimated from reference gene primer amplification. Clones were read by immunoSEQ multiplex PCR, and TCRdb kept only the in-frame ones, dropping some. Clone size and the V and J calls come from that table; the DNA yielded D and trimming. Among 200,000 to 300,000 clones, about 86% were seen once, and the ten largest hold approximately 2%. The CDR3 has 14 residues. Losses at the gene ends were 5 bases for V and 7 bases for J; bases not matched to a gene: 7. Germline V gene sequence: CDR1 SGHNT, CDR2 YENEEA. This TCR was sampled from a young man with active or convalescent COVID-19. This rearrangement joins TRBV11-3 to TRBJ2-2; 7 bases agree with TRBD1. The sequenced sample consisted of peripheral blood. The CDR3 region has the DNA TGTGCCAGCAGCACCAGACAGGGCGGCGGGGAGCTGTTTTTT. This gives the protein CASSTRQGGGELFF.